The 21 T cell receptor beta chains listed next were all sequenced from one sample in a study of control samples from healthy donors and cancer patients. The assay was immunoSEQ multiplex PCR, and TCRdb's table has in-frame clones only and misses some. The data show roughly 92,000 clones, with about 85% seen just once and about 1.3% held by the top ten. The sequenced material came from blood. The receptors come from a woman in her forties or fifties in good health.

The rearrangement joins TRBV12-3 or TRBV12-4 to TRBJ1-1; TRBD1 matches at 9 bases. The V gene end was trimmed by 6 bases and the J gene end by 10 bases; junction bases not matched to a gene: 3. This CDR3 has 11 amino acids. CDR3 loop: CASRPGQGAFF. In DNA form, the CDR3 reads TGTGCCAGCAGGCCGGGACAGGGAGCTTTCTTT.

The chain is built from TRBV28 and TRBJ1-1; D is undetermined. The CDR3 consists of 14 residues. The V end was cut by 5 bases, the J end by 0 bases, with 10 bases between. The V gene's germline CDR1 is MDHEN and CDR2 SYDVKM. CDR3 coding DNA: TGTGCCAGCAGTCTCCAAGCGGTGAACACTGAAGCTTTCTTT. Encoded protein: CASSLQAVNTEAFF.

The CDR3 sequence: CASSKGGTGGAPGAYNSPLHF. CDR3 DNA sequence: TGTGCCAGCAGCAAAGGGGGGACAGGGGGCGCCCCCGGCGCCTATAATTCACCCCTCCACTTT. The chain joins TRBV21-1 to TRBJ1-6; whether TRBD1, the table's D call, matches the DNA was not checked. TRBV21-1 is listed as a pseudogene. This CDR3 spans 21 amino acids.

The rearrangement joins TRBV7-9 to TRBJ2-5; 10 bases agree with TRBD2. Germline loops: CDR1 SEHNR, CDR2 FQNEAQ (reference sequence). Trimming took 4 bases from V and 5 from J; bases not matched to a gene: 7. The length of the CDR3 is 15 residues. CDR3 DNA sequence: TGTGCCAGCAGCTCTAGCGGGAGTTCAGGGGAGACCCAGTACTTC. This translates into CASSSSGSSGETQYF. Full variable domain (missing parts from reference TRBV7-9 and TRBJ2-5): DTGVSQNPRHKITKRGQNVTFRCDPISEHNRLYWYRQTLGQGPEFLTYFQNEAQLEKSRLLSDRFSAERPKGSFSTLEIQRTEQGDSAMYLCASSSSGSSGETQYFGPGTRLLVL.

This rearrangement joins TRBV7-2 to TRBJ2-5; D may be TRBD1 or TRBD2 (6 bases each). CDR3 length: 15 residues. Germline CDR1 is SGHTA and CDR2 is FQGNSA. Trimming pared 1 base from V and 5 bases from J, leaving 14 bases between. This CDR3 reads CASSLGWRRGETQYF. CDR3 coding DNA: TGTGCCAGCAGCTTAGGTTGGCGGAGGGGGGAGACCCAGTACTTC.

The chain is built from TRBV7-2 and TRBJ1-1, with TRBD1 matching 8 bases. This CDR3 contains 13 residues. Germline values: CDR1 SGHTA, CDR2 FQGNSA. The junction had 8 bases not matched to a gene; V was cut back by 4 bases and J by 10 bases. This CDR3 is CASSSTGALGAFF. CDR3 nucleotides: TGTGCCAGCAGCTCGACAGGGGCGCTTGGAGCTTTCTTT.

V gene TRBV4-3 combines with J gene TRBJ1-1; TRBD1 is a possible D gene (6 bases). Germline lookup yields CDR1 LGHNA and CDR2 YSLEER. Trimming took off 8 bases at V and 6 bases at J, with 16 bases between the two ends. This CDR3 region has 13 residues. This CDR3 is CASRRNREAEAFF. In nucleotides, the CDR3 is TGCGCCAGCCGAAGGAACAGGGAAGCTGAAGCTTTCTTT.

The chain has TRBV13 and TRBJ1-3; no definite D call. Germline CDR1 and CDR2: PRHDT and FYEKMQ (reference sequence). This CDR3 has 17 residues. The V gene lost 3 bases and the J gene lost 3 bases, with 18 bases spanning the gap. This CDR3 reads CASSFGRSPSIGNTIYF. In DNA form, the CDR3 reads TGTGCCAGCAGCTTCGGACGGTCCCCCTCCATTGGAAACACCATATATTTT.

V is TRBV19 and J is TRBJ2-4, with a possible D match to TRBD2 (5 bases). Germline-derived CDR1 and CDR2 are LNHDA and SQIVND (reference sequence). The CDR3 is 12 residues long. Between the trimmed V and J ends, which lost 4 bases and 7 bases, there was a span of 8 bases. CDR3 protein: CASSTGSNIQYF. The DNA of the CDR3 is TGTGCCAGTAGTACGGGGAGTAACATTCAGTACTTC. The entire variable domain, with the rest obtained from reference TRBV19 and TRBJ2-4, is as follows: DGGITQSPKYLFRKEGQNVTLSCEQNLNHDAMYWYRQDPGQGLRLIYYSQIVNDFQKGDIAEGYSVSREKKESFPLTVTSAQKNPTAFYLCASSTGSNIQYFGAGTRLSVL.

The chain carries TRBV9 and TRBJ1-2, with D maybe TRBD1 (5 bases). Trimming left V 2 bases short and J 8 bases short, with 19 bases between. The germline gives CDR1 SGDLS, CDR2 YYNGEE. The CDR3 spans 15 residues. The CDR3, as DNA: TGTGCCAGCAGCGTTCCTTCAACAGTGGCAGGGGGCTACACCTTC. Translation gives CASSVPSTVAGGYTF.

CDR3 residues: CASSPGTSGSEQFF. In nucleotides, the CDR3 is TGTGCCAGCAGCCCCGGGACTAGCGGCTCTGAGCAGTTCTTC. The chain employs TRBV7-3 and TRBJ2-1, with 11 bases aligning to TRBD2. J gave up 9 bases and V 5 bases, and 6 bases lay outside the gene matches. There are 14 residues in the CDR3. Germline assignment: CDR1 SGHTA and CDR2 FQGTGA.

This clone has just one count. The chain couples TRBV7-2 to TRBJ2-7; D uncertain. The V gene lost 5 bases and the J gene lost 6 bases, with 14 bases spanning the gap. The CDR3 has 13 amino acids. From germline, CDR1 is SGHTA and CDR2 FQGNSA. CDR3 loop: CASSPVPAAEQYF. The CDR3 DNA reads TGTGCCAGCAGCCCTGTGCCAGCCGCCGAGCAGTACTTC.

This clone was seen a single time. CDR3: CASSLVAPGPSGNTIYF. Written as DNA, the CDR3 is TGTGCCAGCAGCTTAGTAGCCCCCGGGCCGTCGGGAAACACCATATATTTT. This sequence joins TRBV11-2 and TRBJ1-3; no firm D call. Germline V CDR1 and CDR2: SGHAT, FQNNGV. Between the trimmed V and J ends, which lost 1 base and 4 bases, there was a span of 17 bases. The CDR3 totals 17 residues.

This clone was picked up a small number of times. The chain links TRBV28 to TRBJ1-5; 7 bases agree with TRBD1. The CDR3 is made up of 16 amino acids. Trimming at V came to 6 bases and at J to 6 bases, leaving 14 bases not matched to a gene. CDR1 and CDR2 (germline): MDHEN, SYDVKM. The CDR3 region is CASRPSGTARPQPQHF. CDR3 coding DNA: TGTGCCAGCAGGCCCTCCGGGACAGCTCGACCTCAGCCCCAGCATTTT.

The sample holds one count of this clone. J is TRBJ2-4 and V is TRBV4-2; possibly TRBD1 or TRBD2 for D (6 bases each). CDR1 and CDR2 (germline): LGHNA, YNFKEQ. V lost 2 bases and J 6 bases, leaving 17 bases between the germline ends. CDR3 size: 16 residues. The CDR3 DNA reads TGTGCCAGCAGCCAACCGATGGGGGGCCGGGGAAACATTCAGTACTTC. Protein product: CASSQPMGGRGNIQYF.

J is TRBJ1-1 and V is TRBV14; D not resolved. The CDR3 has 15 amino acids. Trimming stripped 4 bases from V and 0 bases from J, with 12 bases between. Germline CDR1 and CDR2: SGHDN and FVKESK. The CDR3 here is CASSRSLLVNTEAFF. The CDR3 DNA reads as TGTGCCAGCAGCCGATCCCTTTTGGTGAACACTGAAGCTTTCTTT. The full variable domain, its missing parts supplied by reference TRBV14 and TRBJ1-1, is EAGVTQFPSHSVIEKGQTVTLRCDPISGHDNLYWYRRVMGKEIKFLLHFVKESKQDESGMPNNRFLAERTGGTYSTLKVQPAELEDSGVYFCASSRSLLVNTEAFFGQGTRLTVV.

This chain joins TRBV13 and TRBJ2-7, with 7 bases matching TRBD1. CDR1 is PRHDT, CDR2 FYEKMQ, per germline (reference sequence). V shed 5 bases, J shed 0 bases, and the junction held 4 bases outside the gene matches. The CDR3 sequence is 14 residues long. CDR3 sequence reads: CASSPDRVSYEQYF. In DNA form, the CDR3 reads TGTGCCAGCAGCCCAGACAGGGTCTCCTACGAGCAGTACTTC.

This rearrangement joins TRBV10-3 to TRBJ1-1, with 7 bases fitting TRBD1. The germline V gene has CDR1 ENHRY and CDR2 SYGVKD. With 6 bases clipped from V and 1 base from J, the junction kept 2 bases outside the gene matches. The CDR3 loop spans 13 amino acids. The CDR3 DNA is TGTGCCATCAGCCGGGACAGGAACACTGAAGCTTTCTTT. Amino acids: CAISRDRNTEAFF.

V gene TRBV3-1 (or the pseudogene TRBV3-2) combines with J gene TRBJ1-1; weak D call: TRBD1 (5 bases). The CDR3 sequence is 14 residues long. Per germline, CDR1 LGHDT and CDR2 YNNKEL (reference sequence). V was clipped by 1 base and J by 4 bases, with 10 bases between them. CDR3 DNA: TGTGCCAGCAGCCAAGGAACGGGGGGCACTGAAGCTTTCTTT. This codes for CASSQGTGGTEAFF.

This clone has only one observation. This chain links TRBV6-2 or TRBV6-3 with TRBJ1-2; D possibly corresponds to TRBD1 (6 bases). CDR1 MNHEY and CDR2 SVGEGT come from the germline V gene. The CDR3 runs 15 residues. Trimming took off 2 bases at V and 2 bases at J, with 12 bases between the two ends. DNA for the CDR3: TGTGCCAGCAGTTACGAGTCGACAGGAAACTATGGCTACACCTTC. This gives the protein CASSYESTGNYGYTF.

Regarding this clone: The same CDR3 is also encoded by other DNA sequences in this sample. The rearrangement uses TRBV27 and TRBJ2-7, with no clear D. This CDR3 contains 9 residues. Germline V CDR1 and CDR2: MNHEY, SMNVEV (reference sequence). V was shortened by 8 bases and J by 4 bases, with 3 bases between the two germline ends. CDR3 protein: CASGYEQYF. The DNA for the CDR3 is TGTGCCAGCGGGTACGAGCAGTACTTC.